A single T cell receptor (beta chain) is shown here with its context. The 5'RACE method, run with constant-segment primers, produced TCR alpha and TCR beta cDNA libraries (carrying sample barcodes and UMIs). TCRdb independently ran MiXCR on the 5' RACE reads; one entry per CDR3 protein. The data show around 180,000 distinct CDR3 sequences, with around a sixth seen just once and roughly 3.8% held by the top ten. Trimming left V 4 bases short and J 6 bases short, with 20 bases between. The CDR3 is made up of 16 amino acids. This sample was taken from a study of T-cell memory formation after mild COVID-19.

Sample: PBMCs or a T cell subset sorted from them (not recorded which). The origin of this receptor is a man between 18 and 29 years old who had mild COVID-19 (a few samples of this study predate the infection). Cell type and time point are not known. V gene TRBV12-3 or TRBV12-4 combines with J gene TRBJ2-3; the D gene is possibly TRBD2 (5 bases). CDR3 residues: CASSSGRGIFGDTQYF. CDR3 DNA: TGTGCCAGCAGTTCTGGAAGAGGGATCTTTGGGGATACGCAGTATTTT.